A single sample is the source of the 17 T cell receptor beta chains below, sequenced in a study of blood T cell repertoires in COVID-19. Measured with immunoSEQ multiplex PCR; TCRdb has only the in-frame clones, and not every one. Of about 250,000 clones detected, 65% to 85% appear once; the ten largest clones hold less than 2%. Sequenced sample: peripheral blood. The source is a woman aged 40-49 years who had recovered from COVID-19.

The CDR3 coding sequence is TGTGCCAGTCTGCGGGAGAGTGGCACTGAAGCTTTCTTT. It yields the protein CASLRESGTEAFF. V is TRBV2 and J is TRBJ1-1; D uncertain. Between the trimmed V and J ends, which lost 9 bases and 4 bases, there was a span of 15 bases. There are 13 residues in the CDR3. CDR1 and CDR2 from the germline V gene are SNHLY and FYNNEI.

The chain joins TRBV7-9 to TRBJ2-1, with D possibly matching TRBD1 (5 bases). CDR3 length: 10 amino acids. Germline CDR1 reads SEHNR; CDR2 reads FQNEAQ (reference sequence). DNA of the CDR3: TGTGCAGCAGGGTACAATGAGCAGTTCTTC. This gives the protein CAAGYNEQFF.

Concerning this clone: Other DNA sequences of this sample code for an identical CDR3. J is TRBJ1-5 and V is TRBV7-9, with D possibly TRBD1 on 6 matching bases. CDR3 length: 13 residues. V lost 6 bases to trimming and J lost 4 bases, with 10 bases between them. Germline V CDR1 and CDR2: SEHNR, FQNEAQ (reference sequence). CDR3 sequence reads: CASSSTGNQPQHF. The DNA for the CDR3 is TGTGCCAGCAGTTCTACAGGGAATCAGCCCCAGCATTTT. The whole variable domain, remainder taken from reference TRBV7-9 and TRBJ1-5, is DTGVSQNPRHKITKRGQNVTFRCDPISEHNRLYWYRQTLGQGPEFLTYFQNEAQLEKSRLLSDRFSAERPKGSFSTLEIQRTEQGDSAMYLCASSSTGNQPQHFGDGTRLSIL.

The chain is built from TRBV7-9 and TRBJ1-1; D gene unclear. Trimming cost V 1 base and J 2 bases, with 11 bases left between them. Germline V gene data show CDR1 as SEHNR and CDR2 as FQNEAQ (reference sequence). This CDR3 is built from 15 residues. The CDR3 DNA reads as TGTGCCAGCAGCTTAGGATCTGCGGATAACACTGAAGCTTTCTTT. Translation: CASSLGSADNTEAFF.

V gene TRBV27 combines with J gene TRBJ1-4; 7 bases agree with TRBD1. Trimming cost V 2 bases and J 12 bases; bases outside gene matches: 9. CDR1 is MNHEY, CDR2 SMNVEV, per germline (reference sequence). The CDR3 sequence is 14 residues long. CDR3 DNA: TGTGCCAGCAGTTTAAGACAGGGCCTTGGGGAACTGTTTTTT. It is translated as CASSLRQGLGELFF.

The gene calls are TRBV27 and TRBJ2-7; 10 bases agree with TRBD1. J gave up 7 bases and V 6 bases, and 3 bases lay outside the gene matches. The CDR3 sequence is 12 residues long. Germline V gene lookup returns CDR1 MNHEY and CDR2 SMNVEV (reference sequence). DNA of the CDR3: TGTGCCAGCAGCTGGACAGGGGGAGAGCAGTACTTC. This gives the protein CASSWTGGEQYF.

The chain links TRBV3-1 (or the pseudogene TRBV3-2) to TRBJ2-5, with D possibly TRBD2 on 5 matching bases. In germline, CDR1 is LGHDT, CDR2 YNNKEL (reference sequence). The CDR3 loop spans 17 amino acids. Trimming took off 0 bases at V and 2 bases at J, with 16 bases between the two ends. The CDR3, as DNA: TGTGCCAGCAGCCAAGATTCAGTACGGGGAGATCAAGAGACCCAGTACTTC. This gives the protein CASSQDSVRGDQETQYF.

CDR3 loop: CAISAPGQGGNEQFF. The DNA of the CDR3 is TGTGCCATCAGTGCTCCGGGACAGGGAGGCAATGAGCAGTTCTTC. The chain carries TRBV10-3 and TRBJ2-1, with TRBD1 matching 9 bases. The germline V gene has CDR1 ENHRY and CDR2 SYGVKD. Unmatched junction bases numbered 7, after V lost 4 bases and J lost 6 bases. The CDR3 is 15 residues long.

The rearrangement links TRBV11-2 to TRBJ2-2; D might be TRBD1 (5 bases). Germline V CDR1 and CDR2: SGHAT, FQNNGV. Trimming left V 2 bases short and J 5 bases short, with 12 bases between. The CDR3 sequence is 15 residues long. In DNA, the CDR3 is TGTGCCAGCAGCTTAAACCAGGGTGGAACCGGGGAGCTGTTTTTT. Its translation: CASSLNQGGTGELFF.

The V call is TRBV4-1, the J call TRBJ2-7; 9 nucleotides agree with TRBD1. The CDR3 loop spans 15 amino acids. V trimming: 1 base; J trimming: 2 bases; junction bases outside the gene matches: 3. The germline V gene has CDR1 MGHRA and CDR2 YSYEKL. CDR3 region: CASSQVGDRAYEQYF. The CDR3 DNA is TGCGCCAGCAGCCAAGTAGGGGACAGGGCCTACGAGCAGTACTTC.

This chain connects TRBV13 to TRBJ1-1, with a weak D call TRBD1 (5 bases). Looked up from germline, CDR1 is PRHDT and CDR2 is FYEKMQ (reference sequence). The CDR3 is made up of 18 amino acids. V dropped 4 bases and J dropped 0 bases, with 21 bases sitting between them. The CDR3 is CASSSPDAGKGMNTEAFF. CDR3 DNA: TGTGCCAGCAGCTCTCCGGATGCGGGGAAGGGGATGAACACTGAAGCTTTCTTT.

This chain links TRBV27 with TRBJ2-3; D gene uncertain. Germline V gives CDR1 MNHEY, CDR2 SMNVEV (reference sequence). Deletions cut 6 bases from V and 5 bases from J, with 12 bases between. This CDR3 comprises 13 residues. In DNA, the CDR3 is TGTGCCAGCAGCAACACCTACAGAGATACGCAGTATTTT. It is translated as CASSNTYRDTQYF.

The genes are TRBV28 and TRBJ1-6; tentatively, D is TRBD1 (5 bases). In germline, CDR1 is MDHEN, CDR2 SYDVKM. The CDR3 is 16 residues long. The ends were cut back, 5 bases at V and 6 bases at J, with 17 bases in the middle. The CDR3 reads CASSVGEGRSNSPLHF. Written as DNA, the CDR3 is TGTGCCAGCAGTGTAGGGGAGGGAAGATCTAATTCACCCCTCCACTTT.

Points on this clone: At one boundary the junction diverges from the germline segment, which might be a read error. This chain connects TRBV7-9 to TRBJ1-1; D is perhaps TRBD1 (5 bases). Germline-derived CDR1 and CDR2 are SEHNR and FQNEAQ (reference sequence). The CDR3 loop spans 14 amino acids. The CDR3 spells CASGLSYGAPEAFF. The CDR3 DNA is TGTGCCAGCGGCTTGAGTTATGGGGCTCCTGAAGCTTTCTTT.

The V gene is TRBV5-4, the J gene TRBJ2-1, with a weak D call TRBD1 (5 bases). The germline V gene encodes CDR1 SGHNT and CDR2 YYREEE (reference sequence). V gave up 1 base and J gave up 7 bases, with 9 bases separating them. The CDR3 is 13 amino acids. The CDR3 region has the DNA TGTGCCAGCAGCTTGTGGGGCCCAAATGAGCAGTTCTTC. It translates to CASSLWGPNEQFF.

The chain joins TRBV5-1 to TRBJ1-1, with D possibly matching TRBD1 (5 bases). From germline, CDR1 is SGHRS and CDR2 YFSETQ. The CDR3 covers 15 residues. V dropped 6 bases and J dropped 1 base, with 16 bases sitting between them. The CDR3 spells CASKGAGTENTEAFF. The CDR3 region has the DNA TGCGCCAGCAAGGGTGCCGGGACTGAGAACACTGAAGCTTTCTTT.

The rearrangement joins TRBV4-2 to TRBJ2-7; D is uncertain. This CDR3 is built from 16 residues. The V end was cut by 0 bases, the J end by 3 bases, with 15 bases between. Germline V gene data show CDR1 as LGHNA and CDR2 as YNFKEQ. The CDR3 is CASSQDEIPNVYEQYF. For the CDR3, the DNA is TGTGCCAGCAGCCAAGATGAGATTCCCAACGTCTACGAGCAGTACTTC.